The 26 T cell receptor beta chains reported below all come from one sample, sequenced in a study of cytomegalovirus exposure and HLA in healthy donors. This PCR relied on a set of 60 Vbeta primers and 13 Jbeta primers. The method was immunoSEQ multiplex PCR; TCRdb's version includes in-frame clones alone and lacks a portion of them. The sample has about 100,000 clones, 65% to 85% seen once. Sample: PBMCs. These receptors were obtained from a man aged 18 to 30 in good health and CMV-seronegative.

This clone was detected a few times. Germline and junction disagree at one end, which may indicate a read error. The chain combines TRBV7-9 with TRBJ2-3; tentative D call: TRBD2 (5 bases). In germline, CDR1 is SEHNR, CDR2 FQNEAQ (reference sequence). The CDR3 sequence is 14 residues long. CDR3 in DNA: TGTTCCAGCAGCGGTGGCTTTGGCACAGATACGCAGTATTTT. Translated: CSSSGGFGTDTQYF. Combining the CDR3 with reference TRBV7-9 and TRBJ2-3 gives the whole variable domain DTGVSQNPRHKITKRGQNVTFRCDPISEHNRLYWYRQTLGQGPEFLTYFQNEAQLEKSRLLSDRFSAERPKGSFSTLEIQRTEQGDSAMYLCSSSGGFGTDTQYFGPGTRLTVL.

V and J are TRBV10-3 and TRBJ2-1; D is undetermined. This CDR3 comprises 11 residues. Germline V gene sequence: CDR1 ENHRY, CDR2 SYGVKD. Deletions cut 10 bases from V and 7 bases from J, with 11 bases between. In nucleotides, the CDR3 is TGTGCCACCGAACGAGAGAATGAGCAGTTCTTC. It specifies CATERENEQFF.

The chain is built from TRBV11-1 and TRBJ1-6, with TRBD1 as a possible D gene (5 bases). This CDR3 region has 16 residues. Trimming shortened V by 1 base and J by 7 bases, and 14 bases separated the two germline ends. The germline V gene encodes CDR1 SGHAT and CDR2 FQDESV (reference sequence). The CDR3 loop is CASSLVATGGNSPLHF. Here the CDR3 DNA reads TGTGCCAGCAGCTTAGTTGCGACGGGGGGAAATTCACCCCTCCACTTT.

The V gene is TRBV5-6, the J gene TRBJ2-1; 9 bases match TRBD1. Trimming took 3 bases from V and 4 from J; bases not matched to a gene: 11. This CDR3 has 17 amino acids. Germline assignment: CDR1 SGHDT and CDR2 YYEEEE. The chain's CDR3 is CASSSTGDRERYNEQFF. The CDR3 bases are TGTGCCAGCAGCTCAACGGGGGACAGGGAAAGATACAATGAGCAGTTCTTC.

The rearrangement joins TRBV7-2 to TRBJ2-7, with a possible D match to TRBD1 (5 bases). The V end was cut by 4 bases, the J end by 4 bases, with 14 bases between. This CDR3 spans 14 amino acids. Germline CDR1 reads SGHTA; CDR2 reads FQGNSA. CDR3 DNA: TGTGCCAGCAGCTATCAACCGCAGGGATACGAGCAGTACTTC. Its translation is CASSYQPQGYEQYF.

This clone has just a few counts. The chain employs TRBV4-1 and TRBJ1-5; no firm D call. The CDR3 consists of 12 residues. Per germline, CDR1 MGHRA and CDR2 YSYEKL. The ends were cut back, 3 bases at V and 8 bases at J, with 8 bases in the middle. CDR3 residues: CASSHRGEPQHF. For the CDR3, the DNA is TGCGCCAGCAGCCATCGTGGAGAGCCCCAGCATTTT.

This clone was counted once. The V call is TRBV6-1, the J call TRBJ2-7, with a tentative D call TRBD2 (5 bases). V was cut by 1 base and J by 7 bases, with 17 bases left in between. Germline assignment: CDR1 MNHNS and CDR2 SASEGT. The CDR3 runs to 15 residues. CDR3 bases: TGTGCCAGCAGTGAAGTGTTCGGGAAGCCGCAAGAGCAGTACTTC. It specifies CASSEVFGKPQEQYF.

The chain employs TRBV27 and TRBJ1-4; D gene ambiguous. The CDR3 consists of 14 residues. The ends were cut back, 5 bases at V and 7 bases at J, with 14 bases in the middle. Per the germline V gene, CDR1 is MNHEY and CDR2 is SMNVEV (reference sequence). The CDR3 nucleotides are TGTGCCAGCAGTCCGTCAGGATTCGCTGAAAAACTGTTTTTT. Protein product: CASSPSGFAEKLFF. The variable domain in full, with the rest retrieved from reference TRBV27 and TRBJ1-4, is EAQVTQNPRYLITVTGKKLTVTCSQNMNHEYMSWYRQDPGLGLRQIYYSMNVEVTDKGDVPEGYKVSRKEKRNFPLILESPSPNQTSLYFCASSPSGFAEKLFFGSGTQLSVL.

This clone occurred a few times. J is TRBJ1-1 and V is TRBV7-9; no definite D call. Germline V gene data show CDR1 as SEHNR and CDR2 as FQNEAQ (reference sequence). Deletions cut 1 base from V and 4 bases from J, with 7 bases between. This CDR3 has 13 amino acids. The chain's CDR3 is CASSLGSRTEAFF. The CDR3 bases are TGTGCCAGCAGCTTAGGTAGTCGCACTGAAGCTTTCTTT.

This clone was seen only a few times. The rearrangement joins TRBV12-5 to TRBJ2-1; D possibly corresponds to TRBD2 (5 bases). Germline V gives CDR1 LGHNT, CDR2 FRNRAP. The CDR3 runs to 14 residues. The V end lost 4 bases, the J end lost 0 bases, and 7 bases lay between the germline ends. CDR3 in DNA: TGTGCTAGTGGTTCAGACTACTCCTACAATGAGCAGTTCTTC. Protein product: CASGSDYSYNEQFF.

The chain carries TRBV7-8 and TRBJ2-5; D is perhaps TRBD1 (6 bases). This CDR3 spans 15 amino acids. Germline assignment: CDR1 SGHVS and CDR2 FQNEAQ. V lost 2 bases and J lost 4, with 14 bases in between. The CDR3, as DNA: TGTGCCAGCAGCTTACTTACAGGGTTGGGAGAGACCCAGTACTTC. As protein: CASSLLTGLGETQYF. Full variable domain (remainder filled in from reference TRBV7-8 and TRBJ2-5): GAGVSQSPRYKVAKRGQDVALRCDPISGHVSLFWYQQALGQGPEFLTYFQNEAQLDKSGLPSDRFFAERPEGSVSTLKIQRTQQEDSAVYLCASSLLTGLGETQYFGPGTRLLVL.

This chain joins TRBV27 and TRBJ1-6, with 7 bases aligning to TRBD1. J gave up 11 bases and V 4 bases, and 8 bases lay outside the gene matches. The germline CDR1 and CDR2 sequences are MNHEY and SMNVEV (reference sequence). The length of the CDR3 is 14 residues. The CDR3, as DNA: TGTGCCAGCAGTTGGAACAGGGGAAAGGCACCCCTCCACTTT. Protein sequence: CASSWNRGKAPLHF.

This sequence joins TRBV4-1 and TRBJ2-3; 10 positions agree with TRBD1. After removal of 4 bases from V and 0 bases from J, the junction contained 1 base not matched to a gene. The CDR3 sequence is 15 residues long. Germline assignment: CDR1 MGHRA and CDR2 YSYEKL. Here the CDR3 DNA reads TGCGCCAGCAGCCCGGGACAGGGGAGCACAGATACGCAGTATTTT. Protein: CASSPGQGSTDTQYF.

Many counts were recorded for this clone. This sequence joins TRBV20-1 and TRBJ1-2; D possibly corresponds to TRBD1 (5 bases). The CDR3 sequence is 11 residues long. Germline V gene lookup returns CDR1 DFQATT and CDR2 SNEGSKA (reference sequence). The V end lost 2 bases, the J end lost 9 bases, and 10 bases lay between the germline ends. CDR3 in DNA: TGCAGTGCTAGAACAGGTGTTCGCTACACCTTC. Translating it yields CSARTGVRYTF.

This clone was counted a few times. The gene calls are TRBV5-1 and TRBJ2-3; possible D gene TRBD2, 5 bases. There are 15 residues in the CDR3. Trimming took 4 bases from V and 1 from J, leaving 13 bases between them. Per germline, CDR1 SGHRS and CDR2 YFSETQ. DNA of the CDR3: TGCGCCAGCAGCCGGACTGGAGTTGGCACAGATACGCAGTATTTT. This translates into CASSRTGVGTDTQYF.

Only one count was recorded for this clone. This rearrangement joins TRBV9 to TRBJ1-6, with D perhaps TRBD1 (5 bases). V was pared by 0 bases and J by 9 bases, with 13 bases between. The CDR3 is made up of 15 amino acids. The germline V gene has CDR1 SGDLS and CDR2 YYNGEE. The CDR3 region is CASSVAAGGTSPLHF. The CDR3 coding sequence is TGTGCCAGCAGCGTAGCCGCAGGAGGGACTTCACCCCTCCACTTT.

The chain is built from TRBV18 and TRBJ2-5; TRBD2 is a possible D gene (5 bases). V shed 3 bases and J shed 5 bases, with 7 bases lying between them. CDR1 KGHSH and CDR2 LQKENI come from the germline V gene. This CDR3 region has 12 residues. This CDR3 reads CASSPSGETQYF. In DNA form, the CDR3 reads TGTGCCAGCTCACCGTCGGGGGAGACCCAGTACTTC.

The rearrangement links TRBV7-8 to TRBJ1-4; weak D call: TRBD1 (5 bases). Trimming stripped 5 bases from V and 10 bases from J, with 20 bases between. Germline V CDR1 and CDR2: SGHVS, FQNEAQ. CDR3 size: 15 residues. In nucleotides, the CDR3 is TGTGCCAGCAGCATCCAGGGAGTGGGGGGGGGAAAACTGTTTTTT. It translates to CASSIQGVGGGKLFF.

The chain uses TRBV5-4 and TRBJ1-1; the match to TRBD1 covers 8 bases. CDR3 size: 14 residues. The V gene's germline CDR1 is SGHNT and CDR2 YYREEE (reference sequence). J gave up 12 bases and V 0 bases, and 10 bases lay outside the gene matches. The CDR3 DNA sequence: TGTGCCAGCAGCTTGGGGGACAGGAGCGGAGGAACTTTCTTT. Translating it yields CASSLGDRSGGTFF.

This clone was observed a few times. The CDR3 DNA is TGTGCCAGCACTAGGAGTTACTACGAGCAGTACTTC. As protein: CASTRSYYEQYF. The chain combines TRBV2 with TRBJ2-7; D gene uncertain. From germline, CDR1 is SNHLY and CDR2 FYNNEI. This CDR3 contains 12 residues. The V end lost 7 bases, the J end lost 3 bases, and 10 bases lay between the germline ends.

This chain uses TRBV4-3 with TRBJ2-2; D remains unclear. The CDR3 spans 14 residues. V shed 0 bases and J shed 6 bases, with 8 bases lying between them. Per the germline V gene, CDR1 is LGHNA and CDR2 is YSLEER. The DNA of the CDR3 is TGCGCCAGCAGCCAAGATCTGGGCTCCGGGGAGCTGTTTTTT. Its protein product is CASSQDLGSGELFF.

The rearrangement uses TRBV7-9 and TRBJ2-1, with TRBD2 matching over 7 bases. From germline, CDR1 is SEHNR and CDR2 FQNEAQ (reference sequence). The ends lost 0 bases at V and 5 bases at J; junction bases unmatched: 1. This CDR3 has 14 residues. The CDR3 bases are TGTGCCAGCAGCTTAGCGGGGGGGGACAATGAGCAGTTCTTC. The encoded protein is CASSLAGGDNEQFF.

This sequence joins TRBV7-6 and TRBJ2-7; the D gene is possibly TRBD2 (5 bases). The CDR3 length is 14 residues. Looked up from germline, CDR1 is SGHVS and CDR2 is FNYEAQ. V was trimmed by 5 bases and J by 6 bases, leaving 17 bases between them. The CDR3 protein is CASSQNGEMGEQYF. Written as DNA, the CDR3 is TGTGCCAGCAGCCAGAACGGGGAAATGGGCGAGCAGTACTTC.

V gene TRBV7-2 combines with J gene TRBJ2-1, with D tentatively TRBD1 (7 bases). This CDR3 is 15 amino acids long. The germline V gene encodes CDR1 SGHTA and CDR2 FQGNSA. The germline V and J ends were trimmed by 5 bases and 7 bases, with 18 bases remaining between them. The CDR3 spells CASSGRQGAGNEQFF. The CDR3 DNA reads as TGTGCCAGCAGCGGCCGACAGGGTGCGGGGAATGAGCAGTTCTTC.

This clone was seen a handful of times. The V gene is TRBV4-2, the J gene TRBJ1-6; 9 bases line up with TRBD1. The CDR3 contains 16 residues. V lost 0 bases and J lost 10; bases outside the gene matches: 7. Germline V CDR1 and CDR2: LGHNA, YNFKEQ. Written as DNA, the CDR3 is TGTGCCAGCAGCCAAGAGGCGGGACAGGGTGAATCACCCCTCCACTTT. This gives the protein CASSQEAGQGESPLHF.

The chain has TRBV7-2 and TRBJ2-3; tentative D call: TRBD1 (6 bases). The CDR3 sequence is 18 residues long. Trimming took 2 bases from V and 2 from J, leaving 20 bases between them. Per germline, CDR1 SGHTA and CDR2 FQGNSA. The CDR3 sequence is CASSLQALAGALTDTQYF. The CDR3 DNA follows: TGTGCCAGCAGCTTACAAGCCCTGGCAGGGGCCCTCACAGATACGCAGTATTTT.